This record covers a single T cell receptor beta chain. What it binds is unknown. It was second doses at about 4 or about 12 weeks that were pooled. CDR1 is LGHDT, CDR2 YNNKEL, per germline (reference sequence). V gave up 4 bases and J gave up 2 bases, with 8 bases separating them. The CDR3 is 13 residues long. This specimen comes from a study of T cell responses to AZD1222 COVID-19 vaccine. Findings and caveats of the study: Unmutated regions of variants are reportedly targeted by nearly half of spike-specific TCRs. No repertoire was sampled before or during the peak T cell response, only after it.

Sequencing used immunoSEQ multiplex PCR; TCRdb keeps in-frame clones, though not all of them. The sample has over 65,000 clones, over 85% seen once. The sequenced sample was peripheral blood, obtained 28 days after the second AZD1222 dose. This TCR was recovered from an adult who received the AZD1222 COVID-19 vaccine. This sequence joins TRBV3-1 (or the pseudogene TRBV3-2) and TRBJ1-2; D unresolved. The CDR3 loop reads CASSLGENYGYTF. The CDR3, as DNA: TGTGCCAGCAGCCTTGGGGAAAACTATGGCTACACCTTC.